This T cell receptor (beta chain) is drawn from a study of OX40 agonist ivuxolimab in advanced cancers. Study at large: At doses from 0.01 to 10 mg/kg, patients were given intravenous ivuxolimab every 2 weeks. Overall study findings and caveats: The CD4+ and CD8+ T cells in the blood had expanded clonally by week 6 at 0.1 to 3.0 mg/kg. Researchers did not determine the expanded peripheral T cells' antigen specificity.

V lost 8 bases and J lost 1, with 11 bases in between. The CDR3 contains 13 residues. The germline CDR1 and CDR2 sequences are SGHAT and FQNNGV. About this clone itself: What it binds is not known.

Collection of blood occurred at baseline, at cycle 4 day 1, and at cycle 7 day 1. Clones were sequenced by immunoSEQ multiplex PCR, and TCRdb holds only the in-frame ones, with some missing. The data show about 77,000 clones, roughly nine tenths seen once. The sample in question was CD4+ or CD8+ T cells sorted from blood, obtained in a trial of the OX40 agonist ivuxolimab. The gene calls are TRBV11-2 and TRBJ2-5, with no clear D. The TCR sequence derives from an adult with an advanced solid tumor such as melanoma, head and neck, liver or kidney cancer. CDR3 DNA: TGTGCCAGCGCCGCCGGCAGCCAAGAGACCCAGTACTTC. This codes for CASAAGSQETQYF. The whole variable domain, filled in from reference TRBV11-2 and TRBJ2-5, reads EAGVAQSPRYKIIEKRQSVAFWCNPISGHATLYWYQQILGQGPKLLIQFQNNGVVDDSQLPKDRFSAERLKGVDSTLKIQPAKLEDSAVYLCASAAGSQETQYFGPGTRLLVL.